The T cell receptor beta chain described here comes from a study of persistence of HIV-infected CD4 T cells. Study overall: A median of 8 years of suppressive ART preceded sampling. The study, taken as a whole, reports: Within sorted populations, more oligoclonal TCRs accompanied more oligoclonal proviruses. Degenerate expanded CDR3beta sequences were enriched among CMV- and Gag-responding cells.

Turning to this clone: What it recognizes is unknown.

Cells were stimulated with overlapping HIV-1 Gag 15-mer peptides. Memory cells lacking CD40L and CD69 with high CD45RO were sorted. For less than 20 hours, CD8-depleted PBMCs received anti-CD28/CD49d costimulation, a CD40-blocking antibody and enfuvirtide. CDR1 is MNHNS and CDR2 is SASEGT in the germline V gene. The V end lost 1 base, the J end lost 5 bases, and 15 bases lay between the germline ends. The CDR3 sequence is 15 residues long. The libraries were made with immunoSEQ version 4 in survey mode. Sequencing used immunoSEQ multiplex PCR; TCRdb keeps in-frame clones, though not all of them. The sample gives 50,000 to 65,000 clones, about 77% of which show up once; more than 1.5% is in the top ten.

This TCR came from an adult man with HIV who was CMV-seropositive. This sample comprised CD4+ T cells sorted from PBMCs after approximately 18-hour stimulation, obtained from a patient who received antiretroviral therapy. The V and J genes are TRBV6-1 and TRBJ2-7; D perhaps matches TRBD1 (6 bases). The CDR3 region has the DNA TGTGCCAGCAGTGAAGTGACAGGTTTCCTCCACGAGCAGTACTTC. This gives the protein CASSEVTGFLHEQYF.